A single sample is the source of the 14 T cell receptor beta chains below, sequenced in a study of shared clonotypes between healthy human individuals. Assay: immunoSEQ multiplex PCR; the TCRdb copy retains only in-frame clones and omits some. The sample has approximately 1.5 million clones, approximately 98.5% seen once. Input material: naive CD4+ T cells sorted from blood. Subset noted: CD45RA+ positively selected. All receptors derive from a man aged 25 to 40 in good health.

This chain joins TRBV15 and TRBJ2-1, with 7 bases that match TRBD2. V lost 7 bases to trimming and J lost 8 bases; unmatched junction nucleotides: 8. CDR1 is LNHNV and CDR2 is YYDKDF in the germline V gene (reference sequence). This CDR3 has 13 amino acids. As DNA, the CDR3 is TGTGCCACCACCGGCGGGAGAAAAGATGAGCAGTTCTTC. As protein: CATTGGRKDEQFF. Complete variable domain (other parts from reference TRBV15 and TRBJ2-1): DAMVIQNPRYQVTQFGKPVTLSCSQTLNHNVMYWYQQKSSQAPKLLFHYYDKDFNNEADTPDNFQSRRPNTSFCFLDIRSPGLGDTAMYLCATTGGRKDEQFFGPGTRLTVL.

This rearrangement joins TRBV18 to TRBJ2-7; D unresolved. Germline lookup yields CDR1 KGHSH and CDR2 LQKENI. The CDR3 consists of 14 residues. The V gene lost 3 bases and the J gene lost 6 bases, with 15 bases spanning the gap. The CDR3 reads CASSPLPFASEQYF. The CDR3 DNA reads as TGTGCCAGCTCACCTCTCCCCTTTGCCTCCGAGCAGTACTTC.

DNA for the CDR3: TGTGCCAGCAGCTTAGGAGGACGAAATTCGGCACGCAGCACTGAAGCTTTCTTT. This gives the protein CASSLGGRNSARSTEAFF. The V and J genes are TRBV11-2 and TRBJ1-1; D ambiguous. CDR3 size: 18 residues. V was trimmed by 1 base and J by 4 bases, leaving 22 bases between them. Germline V gene lookup returns CDR1 SGHAT and CDR2 FQNNGV.

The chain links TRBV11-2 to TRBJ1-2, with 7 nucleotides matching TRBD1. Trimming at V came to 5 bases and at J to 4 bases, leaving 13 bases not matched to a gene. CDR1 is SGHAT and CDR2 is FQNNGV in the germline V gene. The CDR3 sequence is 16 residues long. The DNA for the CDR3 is TGTGCCAGCAGCCCGAGGGCGGGACAGAGCTCCTATGGCTACACCTTC. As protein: CASSPRAGQSSYGYTF.

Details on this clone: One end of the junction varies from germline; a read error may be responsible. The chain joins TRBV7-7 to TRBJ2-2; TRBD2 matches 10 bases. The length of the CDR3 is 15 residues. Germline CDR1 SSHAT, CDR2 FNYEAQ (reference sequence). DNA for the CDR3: TGTGCTAGCAGCTTAGCGGGGGGTAACACCGGGGAGCTGTTTTTT. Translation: CASSLAGGNTGELFF.

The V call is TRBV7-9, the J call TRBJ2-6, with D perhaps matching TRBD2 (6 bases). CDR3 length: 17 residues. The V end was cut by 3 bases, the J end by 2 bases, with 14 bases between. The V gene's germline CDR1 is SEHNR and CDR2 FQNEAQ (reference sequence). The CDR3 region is CASSLEGGRAGANVLTF. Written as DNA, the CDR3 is TGTGCCAGCAGCTTGGAGGGCGGCCGGGCTGGGGCCAACGTCCTGACTTTC.

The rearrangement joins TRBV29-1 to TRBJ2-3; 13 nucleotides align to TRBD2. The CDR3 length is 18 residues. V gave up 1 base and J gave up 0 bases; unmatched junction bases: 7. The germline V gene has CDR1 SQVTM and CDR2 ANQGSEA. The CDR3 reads CSVEGLAGGYTSTDTQYF. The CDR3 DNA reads TGCAGCGTTGAAGGACTAGCGGGAGGATATACTAGCACAGATACGCAGTATTTT.

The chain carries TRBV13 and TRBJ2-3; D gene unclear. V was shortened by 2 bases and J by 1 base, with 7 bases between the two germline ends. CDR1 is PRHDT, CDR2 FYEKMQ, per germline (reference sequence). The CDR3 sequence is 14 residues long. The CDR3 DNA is TGTGCCAGCAGCTTATTGCTAGGCACAGATACGCAGTATTTT. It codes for CASSLLLGTDTQYF.

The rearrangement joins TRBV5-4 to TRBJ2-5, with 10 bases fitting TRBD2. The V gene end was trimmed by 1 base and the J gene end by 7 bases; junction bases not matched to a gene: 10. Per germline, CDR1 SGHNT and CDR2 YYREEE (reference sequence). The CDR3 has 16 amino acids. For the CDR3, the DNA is TGTGCCAGCAGCTTGAAGTCTAGCGGGAGTCTGGGGACCCAGTACTTC. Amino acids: CASSLKSSGSLGTQYF. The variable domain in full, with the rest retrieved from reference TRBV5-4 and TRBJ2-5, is ETGVTQSPTHLIKTRGQQVTLRCSSQSGHNTVSWYQQALGQGPQFIFQYYREEENGRGNFPPRFSGLQFPNYSSELNVNALELDDSALYLCASSLKSSGSLGTQYFGPGTRLLVL.

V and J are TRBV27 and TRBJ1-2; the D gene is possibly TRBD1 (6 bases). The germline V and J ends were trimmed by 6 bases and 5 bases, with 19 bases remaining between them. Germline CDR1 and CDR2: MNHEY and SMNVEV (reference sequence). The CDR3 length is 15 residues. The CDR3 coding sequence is TGTGCCAGCAGCTTGGCCCCCAGGGGCGGGTATGGCTACACCTTC. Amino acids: CASSLAPRGGYGYTF.

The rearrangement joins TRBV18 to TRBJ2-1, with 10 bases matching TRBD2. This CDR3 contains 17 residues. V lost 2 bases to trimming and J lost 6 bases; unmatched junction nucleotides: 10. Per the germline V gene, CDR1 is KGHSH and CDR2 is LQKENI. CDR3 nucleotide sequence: TGTGCCAGCTCACCAAGGGGAGCGGGAGGGTTGAGCAATGAGCAGTTCTTC. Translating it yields CASSPRGAGGLSNEQFF.

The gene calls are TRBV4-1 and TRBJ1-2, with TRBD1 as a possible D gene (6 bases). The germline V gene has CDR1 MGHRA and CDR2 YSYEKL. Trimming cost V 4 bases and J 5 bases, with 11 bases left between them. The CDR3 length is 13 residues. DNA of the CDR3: TGCGCCAGCAGCCGTTCACAGGGATATGGCTACACCTTC. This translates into CASSRSQGYGYTF.

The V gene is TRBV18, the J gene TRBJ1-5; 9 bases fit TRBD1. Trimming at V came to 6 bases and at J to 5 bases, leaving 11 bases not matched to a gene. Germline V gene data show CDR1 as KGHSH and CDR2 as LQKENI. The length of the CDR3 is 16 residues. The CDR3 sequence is CASSPTGGQGHQPQHF. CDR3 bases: TGTGCCAGCTCCCCGACAGGGGGACAGGGTCATCAGCCCCAGCATTTT. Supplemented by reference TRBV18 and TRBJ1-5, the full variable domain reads NAGVMQNPRHLVRRRGQEARLRCSPMKGHSHVYWYRQLPEEGLKFMVYLQKENIIDESGMPKERFSAEFPKEGPSILRIQQVVRGDSAAYFCASSPTGGQGHQPQHFGDGTRLSIL.

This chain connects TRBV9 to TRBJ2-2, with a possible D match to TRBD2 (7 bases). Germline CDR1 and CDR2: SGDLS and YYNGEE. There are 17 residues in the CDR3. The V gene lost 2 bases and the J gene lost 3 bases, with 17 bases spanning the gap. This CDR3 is CASSVGGTPRHTGELFF. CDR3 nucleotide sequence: TGTGCCAGCAGCGTGGGGGGGACACCTCGGCACACCGGGGAGCTGTTTTTT.